The 15 T cell receptor beta chains given below trace back to one sample, sequenced in a study of circulating CD8 cells and anti-PD-1 response in melanoma. The QIAseq Immune Repertoire TCR panel built the libraries from approximately 15 ng of total RNA. TCRdb reanalysed the reads using MiXCR and keeps one entry per CDR3 protein. The data contain 900 to 1,300 distinct CDR3 sequences, 9.3% of them seen just once; the ten biggest clones take up under 35%. From live CD3+CD8+TCRalphabeta+ cells, four PD-1 and/or TIGIT subsets were sorted. The sample in question was CD8+ T cells from PBMCs, obtained at baseline or after one month of anti-PD-1 therapy (not recorded which). All receptors derive from a human donor with melanoma.

As to this clonotype: Possible read error: a much larger clone is one base away. The V and J genes are TRBV7-2 and TRBJ2-7; 9 bases match TRBD2. V was clipped by 4 bases and J by 2 bases; unmatched bases: 3. There are 14 residues in the CDR3. Germline V CDR1 and CDR2: SGHTA, FQGNSA. This chain's CDR3 is CASSSASGAYEQYF. CDR3 nucleotide sequence: TGTGCCAGCAGCTCTGCTAGCGGGGCCTACGAGCAGTACTTC.

By share, this clonotype ranks as medium-sized (0.01 to 0.1%). The chain is built from TRBV11-3 and TRBJ1-1; possibly TRBD1 for D (5 bases). Germline V gene lookup returns CDR1 SGHNT and CDR2 YENEEA. This CDR3 is 11 amino acids long. V was shortened by 5 bases and J by 8 bases, with 9 bases between the two germline ends. The CDR3 reads CASSRDSEAFF. The CDR3 DNA reads as TGTGCCAGCAGCAGAGACAGCGAAGCTTTCTTT.

In this sample, this clonotype is medium-sized. The V and J genes are TRBV12-5 and TRBJ2-6; 8 nucleotides match TRBD1. The CDR3 contains 18 residues. Germline values: CDR1 LGHNT, CDR2 FRNRAP. J was trimmed by 2 bases and V by 7 bases; bases with no gene match: 13. Written as DNA, the CDR3 is TGTGCTAGTGCTCTTGGACAGGGAAGGAACGCTGGGGCCAACGTCCTGACTTTC. This gives the protein CASALGQGRNAGANVLTF.

Sample share makes this clonotype medium-sized. V usage is TRBV2 and J usage is TRBJ2-4; 13 positions match TRBD2. J was trimmed by 11 bases and V by 6 bases; bases with no gene match: 4. The CDR3 is made up of 13 amino acids. Germline V gene lookup returns CDR1 SNHLY and CDR2 FYNNEI. The CDR3 sequence is CASRILAGGLQYF. The DNA for the CDR3 is TGTGCCAGCAGAATACTAGCGGGGGGGCTTCAGTACTTC.

This clonotype was seen only a few times. The chain uses TRBV6-2 or TRBV6-3 and TRBJ2-2, with D possibly matching TRBD1 (6 bases). Trimming removed 6 bases from V and 1 base from J, with 9 bases in between. Germline V gene data show CDR1 as MNHEY and CDR2 as SVGEGT. The CDR3 is made up of 14 amino acids. CDR3 loop: CASRIGGNTGELFF. The DNA for the CDR3 is TGTGCCAGCAGAATAGGGGGGAACACCGGGGAGCTGTTTTTT.

This clonotype has a handful of counts. The chain has TRBV29-1 and TRBJ2-7, with a possible D match to TRBD1 (6 bases). V shed 7 bases and J shed 5 bases, with 12 bases lying between them. CDR1 and CDR2 from the germline V gene are SQVTM and ANQGSEA. This CDR3 spans 11 amino acids. CDR3 residues: CSARGFDEQYF. The CDR3 nucleotides read TGCAGCGCCAGGGGTTTCGACGAGCAGTACTTC.

The chain employs TRBV2 and TRBJ1-3; unclear D gene. Germline CDR1 is SNHLY and CDR2 is FYNNEI. Deletions cut 10 bases from V and 8 bases from J, with 18 bases between. This CDR3 has 13 residues. DNA of the CDR3: TGTGCCAACAACCGGGCCTCGGGCCACACCATATATTTT. Its translation is CANNRASGHTIYF.

Relative to its sample, this clonotype is medium-sized. The chain uses TRBV10-1 and TRBJ2-2; 7 bases align to TRBD1. Losses at the gene ends were 4 bases for V and 4 bases for J; bases not matched to a gene: 3. This CDR3 region has 14 residues. CDR1 is WNHNN, CDR2 SYGVQD, per germline (reference sequence). CDR3 sequence reads: CASSGTGSTGELFF. In DNA form, the CDR3 reads TGCGCCAGCAGTGGGACAGGATCCACCGGGGAGCTGTTTTTT.

This clonotype is labeled medium-sized. V gene TRBV20-1 combines with J gene TRBJ1-2, with a weak D call TRBD1 (6 bases). V was clipped by 0 bases and J by 1 base, with 15 bases between them. The CDR3 extends over 16 amino acids. Germline CDR1 reads DFQATT; CDR2 reads SNEGSKA (reference sequence). CDR3 DNA: TGCAGTGCTAGAGATAGGGGGGCGGCCCTTAACTATGGCTACACCTTC. The encoded protein is CSARDRGAALNYGYTF.

The chain couples TRBV7-2 to TRBJ1-6; maybe TRBD1 (5 bases). Trimming removed 7 bases from V and 7 bases from J, with 14 bases in between. This CDR3 is 14 amino acids long. CDR1 is SGHTA, CDR2 FQGNSA, per germline. This CDR3 is CASTQGKTNSPLHF. The CDR3 region has the DNA TGTGCCAGCACCCAGGGAAAGACAAATTCACCCCTCCACTTT. The entire variable domain, with the rest obtained from reference TRBV7-2 and TRBJ1-6, is as follows: GAGVSQSPSNKVTEKGKDVELRCDPISGHTALYWYRQSLGQGLEFLIYFQGNSAPDKSGLPSDRFSAERTGGSVSTLTIQRTQQEDSAVYLCASTQGKTNSPLHFGNGTRLTVT.

This clonotype is labeled hyperexpanded (1% or more). The chain combines TRBV19 with TRBJ2-1; the D gene could be TRBD1 or TRBD2 (6 bases each). Per germline, CDR1 LNHDA and CDR2 SQIVND (reference sequence). The CDR3 runs to 13 residues. V dropped 6 bases and J dropped 6 bases, with 12 bases sitting between them. Here the CDR3 reads CASSGSGANEQFF. As DNA, the CDR3 is TGTGCCAGTAGCGGGTCGGGGGCCAATGAGCAGTTCTTC.

By its share, this clonotype is large. The chain has TRBV19 and TRBJ2-1; D remains ambiguous. Germline-derived CDR1 and CDR2 are LNHDA and SQIVND (reference sequence). This CDR3 is 13 amino acids long. V lost 3 bases, J lost 5 bases, and 8 bases lay in between. The CDR3 sequence: CASSINLHNEQFF. CDR3 in DNA: TGTGCCAGTAGTATCAACCTTCACAATGAGCAGTTCTTC.

Sample share makes this clonotype medium-sized. J is TRBJ2-5 and V is TRBV4-1; D unresolved. Trimming stripped 1 base from V and 8 bases from J, with 14 bases between. CDR3 length equals 14 residues. Germline V gene lookup returns CDR1 MGHRA and CDR2 YSYEKL. CDR3 in amino acids: CASSQVADSDTQYF. CDR3 DNA sequence: TGCGCCAGCAGCCAAGTGGCAGACTCCGATACCCAGTACTTC.

This clonotype showed up just a few times. The gene calls are TRBV7-2 and TRBJ2-2; no clear D. CDR3 length: 13 amino acids. Germline-derived CDR1 and CDR2 are SGHTA and FQGNSA. Trimming left V 3 bases short and J 5 bases short, with 7 bases between. The CDR3 loop reads CASSLAGTGELFF. Written as DNA, the CDR3 is TGTGCCAGCAGCTTGGCCGGTACCGGGGAGCTGTTTTTT. The full variable domain, its missing parts supplied by reference TRBV7-2 and TRBJ2-2, is GAGVSQSPSNKVTEKGKDVELRCDPISGHTALYWYRQSLGQGLEFLIYFQGNSAPDKSGLPSDRFSAERTGGSVSTLTIQRTQQEDSAVYLCASSLAGTGELFFGEGSRLTVL.

The J gene is TRBJ2-1, the V gene TRBV19, with 8 bases that match TRBD1. The CDR3 length is 14 residues. Germline V gene sequence: CDR1 LNHDA, CDR2 SQIVND (reference sequence). Trimming at V came to 5 bases and at J to 10 bases, leaving 10 bases not matched to a gene. The CDR3 region is CASSPGTGGEEQFF. DNA of the CDR3: TGTGCCAGTAGTCCAGGGACAGGCGGAGAAGAGCAGTTCTTC.